This section outlines one T cell receptor (beta chain) sequence together with its context. TCRdb's table, derived via immunoSEQ multiplex PCR, lists solely in-frame clones and lacks some. Among 140,000 to 150,000 clones listed, roughly 84% were seen once. This sample stems from a study of blood T cell repertoires in COVID-19. This CDR3 region has 12 residues. In germline, CDR1 is MNHEY, CDR2 SVGEGT. Trimming removed 5 bases at V and 7 bases at J, with 9 bases between. This clonotype was sampled from a man aged 25-45 years with COVID-19, enrolled during active disease. J is TRBJ2-4 and V is TRBV6-2 or TRBV6-3; D is unclear. The sequencing input was peripheral blood. Here the CDR3 reads CASSEQRNIQYF. As DNA, the CDR3 is TGTGCCAGCAGTGAGCAGAGGAACATTCAGTACTTC.